This TCR beta chain was identified in a study of response to subunit inactivated influenza vaccine. This clonotype was seen many times. This CDR3 has 16 residues. J was trimmed by 7 bases and V by 6 bases; bases with no gene match: 8. In germline, CDR1 is MNHEY, CDR2 SMNVEV (reference sequence). TCRdb called the RT-PCR reads again in MiXCR, with one record for every CDR3 protein. The profile shows about 780,000 distinct CDR3 sequences, 18% of them singletons. The sequencing here drew on PBMCs from blood, taken less than 6 days after vaccination. The rearrangement uses TRBV27 and TRBJ2-2, with TRBD2 matching over 13 bases. The receptor was derived from a man over 45 who received an inactivated influenza vaccine. Here the CDR3 reads CASRPTSGRAFGELFF. The CDR3 DNA sequence: TGTGCCAGCAGACCCACTAGCGGGAGGGCCTTCGGGGAGCTGTTTTTT.